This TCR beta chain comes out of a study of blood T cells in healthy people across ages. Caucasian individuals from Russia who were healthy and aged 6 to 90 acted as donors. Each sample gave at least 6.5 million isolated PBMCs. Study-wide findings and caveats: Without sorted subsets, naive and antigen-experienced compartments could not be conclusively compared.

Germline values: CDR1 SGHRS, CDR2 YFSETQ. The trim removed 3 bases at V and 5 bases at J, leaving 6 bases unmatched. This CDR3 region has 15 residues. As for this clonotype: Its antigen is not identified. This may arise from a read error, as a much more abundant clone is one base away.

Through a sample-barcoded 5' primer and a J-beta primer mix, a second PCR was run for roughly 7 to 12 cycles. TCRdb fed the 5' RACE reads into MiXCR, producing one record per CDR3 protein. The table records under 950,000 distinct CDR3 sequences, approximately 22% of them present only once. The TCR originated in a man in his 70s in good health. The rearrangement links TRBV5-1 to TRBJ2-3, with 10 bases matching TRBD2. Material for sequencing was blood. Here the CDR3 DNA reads TGCGCCAGCAGCTCACTAGCGGGGTGTAGAGATACGCAGTATTTT. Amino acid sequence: CASSSLAGCRDTQYF. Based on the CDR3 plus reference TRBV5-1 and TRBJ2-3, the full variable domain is KAGVTQTPRYLIKTRGQQVTLSCSPISGHRSVSWYQQTPGQGLQFLFEYFSETQRNKGNFPGRFSGRQFSNSRSEMNVSTLELGDSALYLCASSSLAGCRDTQYFGPGTRLTVL.